The rows below give T cell receptor beta chains drawn from one sample of a study of cytomegalovirus exposure and HLA in healthy donors. Profiling relied on immunoSEQ multiplex PCR, and the TCRdb table lists in-frame clones only, not all of them. The table has around 210,000 clones, roughly 84% seen once; the top ten hold 0.24%. Sequencing used PBMCs. Every receptor here comes from a girl aged 2 to 9 in good health and CMV-seronegative. Each CDR3 is given with its conserved first and last residue. D genes are given only for firm matches. Clone size is stated in some rows and not others, as once, few, many or a class when expanded.

J gene,CDR3 length,D gene,V gene,clone size,CDR3 protein,CDR3 DNA
TRBJ2-7,12,TRBD1,TRBV2,.,CANGQEFYEQYF,TGTGCCAACGGACAGGAATTCTACGAGCAGTACTTC
TRBJ2-3,16,.,TRBV2,few,CASAGTPERYTDTQYF,TGTGCCAGCGCCGGGACTCCCGAGCGATACACAGATACGCAGTATTTT
TRBJ1-2,9,.,TRBV19,.,CAPPGGNTF,TGCGCTCCGCCGGGGGGTAACACCTTC
TRBJ1-2,12,.,TRBV6-1,.,CASLYQVYGYTF,TGTGCCAGCCTCTATCAGGTCTATGGCTACACCTTC
TRBJ2-1,15,TRBD2,TRBV10-2,few,CASSEGRGIYNEQFF,TGCGCCAGCAGTGAGGGGCGGGGGATCTACAATGAGCAGTTCTTC
TRBJ1-3,14,.,TRBV5-1,few,CASSLGHSGNTIYF,TGCGCCAGCAGCTTGGGACACTCTGGAAACACCATATATTTT
TRBJ1-6,14,TRBD1,TRBV5-6,.,CASSLQGKGSPLHF,TGTGCCAGCAGCTTACAGGGGAAGGGATCACCCCTCCACTTT
TRBJ1-5,16,.,TRBV30,.,CAWSARGGAGNQPQHF,TGTGCCTGGAGCGCACGAGGGGGGGCTGGCAATCAGCCCCAGCATTTT
TRBJ2-7,16,TRBD2,TRBV27,.,CASPLRRGRGAGGQYF,TGTGCCAGCCCTCTGAGACGGGGGCGGGGGGCGGGTGGGCAGTACTTC
TRBJ2-5,13,.,TRBV10-2,.,CATVGRGGETQYF,TGCGCCACCGTGGGGAGGGGGGGGGAGACCCAGTACTTC
TRBJ1-1,15,.,TRBV4-2,once,CASSPRPTDSTEAFF,TGTGCCAGCAGCCCAAGGCCGACAGACAGCACTGAAGCTTTCTTT
TRBJ2-3,14,TRBD1,TRBV27,.,CASSLNRGPHTQYF,TGTGCCAGCAGTTTAAACAGGGGGCCGCATACGCAGTATTTT
TRBJ2-7,13,TRBD1,TRBV5-1,few,CASSLDRGYEQYF,TGCGCCAGCAGCTTGGACAGGGGTTACGAGCAGTACTTC
TRBJ2-1,14,.,TRBV5-1,.,CASSLLIRYNEQFF,TGCGCCAGCAGCTTGTTAATCAGATACAATGAGCAGTTCTTC
TRBJ1-5,15,.,TRBV9,.,CASSVEGTPNQPQHF,TGTGCCAGCAGCGTAGAAGGGACACCCAATCAGCCCCAGCATTTT
TRBJ2-7,14,TRBD1,TRBV10-1,.,CASSPGTALYEQYF,TGCGCCAGCAGCCCCGGGACAGCTTTATACGAGCAGTACTTC
TRBJ1-4,15,TRBD1,TRBV30,.,CAWKLWDRGTEKLFF,TGTGCCTGGAAGCTCTGGGACAGGGGAACTGAAAAACTGTTTTTT
TRBJ2-7,17,TRBD1,TRBV11-2,.,CASSFTPGQGRAYEQYF,TGTGCCAGCAGCTTCACCCCGGGACAGGGGAGGGCCTACGAGCAGTACTTC
TRBJ1-1,13,TRBD1,TRBV30,.,CAWSRQGKAEAFF,TGTGCCTGGAGTCGACAGGGGAAGGCTGAAGCTTTCTTT
TRBJ2-1,10,.,TRBV2,.,CASSVLAQFF,TGTGCCAGCAGTGTATTAGCCCAGTTCTTC
TRBJ2-7,16,TRBD2,TRBV7-8,once,CASFPGAGGPGYEQYF,TGTGCCAGCTTTCCGGGAGCGGGGGGGCCGGGGTACGAGCAGTACTTC
TRBJ2-2,15,TRBD1,TRBV19,few,CASSKSGTATGELFF,TGTGCCAGTAGTAAATCCGGGACAGCCACCGGGGAGCTGTTTTTT
TRBJ1-1,15,TRBD1,TRBV6-1,.,CASSEHFDRDTEAFF,TGTGCCAGCAGTGAACACTTCGACAGGGACACTGAAGCTTTCTTT
TRBJ1-1,14,.,TRBV5-6,.,CASSLEFMAGEAFF,TGTGCCAGCAGCTTGGAGTTCATGGCGGGAGAAGCTTTCTTT
TRBJ1-2,15,TRBD1,TRBV28,.,CASSSRTGTVHGYTF,TGTGCCAGCAGTTCCAGGACCGGGACAGTGCATGGCTACACCTTC